This TCR beta chain is from a study of cytomegalovirus exposure and HLA in healthy donors. CDR3 length: 14 residues. Germline V lookup: CDR1 SGHTA, CDR2 FQGNSA. The PCR ran on 60 Vbeta and 13 Jbeta primers. Using immunoSEQ multiplex PCR, the repertoire was profiled, and TCRdb retains in-frame clones only, with some absent. The table has tens of thousands of clones, around 71% seen once. The chain recombines TRBV7-2 with TRBJ2-5; TRBD1 matches at 9 bases. The J call is in doubt because the DNA end fits TRBJ2-7 better. Material for sequencing was PBMCs. The sequence derives from a man aged 30 to 39 in good health and CMV-seronegative. The CDR3 here is CASRRDRDSYEQYF. CDR3 nucleotide sequence: TGTGCCAGCAGGAGGGACAGGGACTCCTACGAGCAGTACTTC.